This TCR beta chain originates from a study of regulatory T cells in long-lasting Graves disease. Unmatched junction bases numbered 8, after V lost 4 bases and J lost 3 bases. CDR3 size: 15 residues. The V gene's germline CDR1 is LGHDT and CDR2 YNNKEL (reference sequence). Assembly of TCR beta libraries relied on iRepertoire HTBI primers together with Arm-PCR of CDR3 regions. TCRdb re-called the multiplex PCR reads with MiXCR, one entry per CDR3 protein. The sample yields 400,000 to 500,000 distinct CDR3 sequences, 14% to 15% seen once. This clonotype was recorded at least ten times. Time point: newly diagnosed GD, antithyroid drugs for less than 3 months. TCR sequences were obtained from RNA taken from PBMCs. This sample also belongs to another study, concerning T cells in Graves' hyperthyroidism and ophthalmopathy.

This TCR came from a woman aged 25-40 years with Graves disease. The chain is built from TRBV3-1 and TRBJ2-7; 8 nucleotides agree with TRBD1. Sequenced material: peripheral blood mononuclear cells (PBMCs), taken at new diagnosis, from a patient treated with antithyroid drugs. This CDR3 is CASSLGQGLGYEQYF. For the CDR3, the DNA is TGTGCCAGCAGCCTCGGACAGGGTCTTGGCTACGAGCAGTACTTC.